This T cell receptor beta chain came from a study of cytomegalovirus exposure and HLA in healthy donors. Overall study results and limits: It was confirmed in vitro that a few of the CMV-associated chains were specific for CMV antigens. In presence/absence analyses, roughly uniform sequencing depth across donors was assumed.

This clone was recorded a few times. Antigen unknown. All the people who gave samples were healthy bone marrow donors. PCR involved 60 Vbeta and 13 Jbeta primers. Assay used: immunoSEQ multiplex PCR; TCRdb lists only in-frame clones, some missing. The table includes over 150,000 clones, roughly four fifths detected once. The CDR3 loop spans 16 amino acids. Germline values: CDR1 SGHNT, CDR2 YYREEE (reference sequence). Between the trimmed V and J ends, which lost 4 bases and 0 bases, there was a span of 16 bases. This sequence was found in a girl between 10 and 17 years old in good health and CMV-seropositive. The source material was PBMCs. The chain couples TRBV5-4 to TRBJ1-2, with D perhaps TRBD1 (6 bases). This CDR3 is CASSQGGAKANYGYTF. The CDR3 coding sequence is TGTGCCAGCAGCCAAGGGGGGGCCAAAGCTAACTATGGCTACACCTTC.